These 6 T cell receptor beta chains were all obtained from the same sample, sequenced in a study of T cell responses to AZD1222 COVID-19 vaccine. Here immunoSEQ multiplex PCR was the method, and the copy in TCRdb shows in-frame clones only, minus some. Of some 48,000 clones listed, approximately 86% were seen once; the top ten hold approximately 7%. This specimen was peripheral blood, taken 28 days after the second AZD1222 dose. These receptors came from an adult who received the AZD1222 COVID-19 vaccine.

This clone has more than one count but fewer than ten. The V gene is TRBV4-2, the J gene TRBJ2-3, with 11 bases aligning to TRBD2. In germline, CDR1 is LGHNA, CDR2 YNFKEQ. Losses at the gene ends were 1 base for V and 6 bases for J; bases not matched to a gene: 0. This CDR3 region has 14 residues. In nucleotides, the CDR3 is TGTGCCAGCAGCCAAGGGACTAGCGGGGATACGCAGTATTTT. Protein product: CASSQGTSGDTQYF.

The chain links TRBV5-6 to TRBJ2-1; D may be TRBD1 or TRBD2 (6 bases each). The V gene lost 0 bases and the J gene lost 7 bases, with 17 bases spanning the gap. The CDR3 is 16 residues long. CDR1 and CDR2 from the germline V gene are SGHDT and YYEEEE. The CDR3 loop reads CASSLGGTRLGNEQFF. The CDR3, as DNA: TGTGCCAGCAGCTTGGGCGGGACAAGGTTGGGTAATGAGCAGTTCTTC. Combining the CDR3 with reference TRBV5-6 and TRBJ2-1 gives the whole variable domain DAGVTQSPTHLIKTRGQQVTLRCSPKSGHDTVSWYQQALGQGPQFIFQYYEEEERQRGNFPDRFSGHQFPNYSSELNVNALLLGDSALYLCASSLGGTRLGNEQFFGPGTRLTVL.

This clone showed up just a few times. This chain links TRBV6-5 with TRBJ2-1; maybe TRBD2 (6 bases). The CDR3 length is 15 residues. V dropped 6 bases and J dropped 6 bases, with 18 bases sitting between them. Germline CDR1 reads MNHEY; CDR2 reads SVGAGI. CDR3 loop: CASRRDSPRGNEQFF. The CDR3 DNA sequence: TGTGCCAGCAGGCGGGACTCCCCTCGAGGCAATGAGCAGTTCTTC.

This clone occurred a few times. The rearrangement joins TRBV7-8 to TRBJ2-7; possible D gene TRBD2, 5 bases. The V gene's germline CDR1 is SGHVS and CDR2 FQNEAQ. V gave up 3 bases and J gave up 7 bases, with 16 bases separating them. This CDR3 comprises 14 residues. CDR3 amino acids: CASSFGDLGGEQYF. CDR3 sequence (DNA): TGTGCCAGCAGCTTTGGAGACCTGGGCGGGGAGCAGTACTTC.

The chain combines TRBV19 with TRBJ1-5; 12 positions match TRBD1. The CDR3 sequence is 16 residues long. Germline V CDR1 and CDR2: LNHDA, SQIVND (reference sequence). With 3 bases clipped from V and 4 bases from J, the junction kept 4 bases outside the gene matches. The CDR3 loop is CASSMGGQGANQPQHF. The CDR3 DNA is TGTGCCAGTAGTATGGGGGGACAGGGGGCTAATCAGCCCCAGCATTTT.

CDR3 DNA: TGTGCCCTAGGATCCAGGGAGACCCAGTACTTC. Protein product: CALGSRETQYF. The rearrangement uses TRBV7-9 and TRBJ2-5; D gene unclear. CDR3 size: 11 residues. Germline V gene data show CDR1 as SEHNR and CDR2 as FQNEAQ (reference sequence). Trimming cost V 11 bases and J 5 bases, with 12 bases left between them.